This T cell receptor (beta chain) was documented in a study of beta chain features in type 1 diabetes. Study-wide context: Fewer than 110 million sorted cells were examined across all samples.

With regard to this clone: The target antigen is unknown. Different DNA sequences within this sample yield the same CDR3.

All of the isolated RNA was reverse transcribed, so expressed TCRB transcripts were sequenced. The data were produced by immunoSEQ multiplex PCR, yet TCRdb's version contains in-frame clones alone and is incomplete. The sample includes hundreds of thousands of clones, about 70% of them seen just once. Study results and caveats: Shorter TCRB CDR3s, moderately but significantly so, marked every one of the four CD4+ subsets in Type 1 diabetes patients. Any PCR bias toward short templates would affect both groups alike. The naive, central memory and Treg TCRB repertoires looked more alike in patients than they did in healthy donors.

Germline V lookup: CDR1 SQVTM, CDR2 ANQGSEA. The V segment lost 5 bases and the J segment 2 bases; nucleotides outside the gene matches: 1. The CDR3 runs to 12 residues. The clonotype comes from a man aged 25-45 years in good health. The sample was naive CD4+ T cells from blood. The J gene is TRBJ2-5, the V gene TRBV29-1; 8 nucleotides align to TRBD1. CDR3 protein: CSVRQGQETQYF. Here the CDR3 DNA reads TGCAGCGTTCGACAGGGGCAAGAGACCCAGTACTTC.